These 20 T cell receptor beta chains originate from one sample sequenced in a study of cytomegalovirus exposure and HLA in healthy donors. The PCR had 60 Vbeta and 13 Jbeta primers. Sequenced by immunoSEQ multiplex PCR; TCRdb stores in-frame clones only, minus some. The sample holds 75,000 to 100,000 clones; 80% are singletons and the top ten take about 7.9%. The material sequenced was PBMCs. The receptors derive from a man aged 30 to 39 in good health and CMV-seronegative.

This chain joins TRBV14 and TRBJ1-6; perhaps TRBD1 as D (5 bases). The V gene's germline CDR1 is SGHDN and CDR2 FVKESK. The CDR3 is 16 residues long. V gave up 4 bases and J gave up 7 bases, with 17 bases separating them. CDR3 sequence reads: CASSPWSRVKNSPLHF. The CDR3 DNA follows: TGTGCCAGCAGCCCGTGGAGCAGGGTAAAAAATTCACCCCTCCACTTT.

V is TRBV30 and J is TRBJ2-7, with D possibly TRBD1 on 6 matching bases. V lost 2 bases and J 7 bases, leaving 15 bases between the germline ends. Germline-derived CDR1 and CDR2 are GTSNPN and SVGIG (reference sequence). The CDR3 loop spans 13 amino acids. Here the CDR3 reads CAWSRGPTGEQYF. In DNA form, the CDR3 reads TGTGCCTGGAGTCGTGGTCCCACAGGGGAGCAGTACTTC.

This clone was recorded only once. This sequence joins TRBV12-5 and TRBJ2-7; possibly TRBD2 for D (5 bases). V shed 0 bases and J shed 5 bases, with 17 bases lying between them. The germline V gene has CDR1 LGHNT and CDR2 FRNRAP. The CDR3 totals 16 residues. The CDR3 loop is CASGLVLEESRDEQYF. DNA for the CDR3: TGTGCTAGTGGTTTGGTACTGGAGGAATCGCGTGACGAGCAGTACTTC.

This rearrangement joins TRBV1 to TRBJ2-7; whether TRBD2, the table's D call, matches the DNA was not checked. TRBV1 is a pseudogene segment. This CDR3 has 15 residues. CDR3 in amino acids: CTSTIKLAGAGEQYF. CDR3 coding DNA: TGCACCAGCACCATAAAACTAGCGGGGGCGGGCGAGCAGTACTTC.

This clone was picked up one time. The chain couples TRBV4-1 to TRBJ2-7; 11 bases align to TRBD1. Germline V CDR1 and CDR2: MGHRA, YSYEKL. CDR3 length: 15 residues. Germline trimming cut 4 bases from V and 7 bases from J; bases unmatched to any gene: 9. This chain's CDR3 is CASSPLGQGAYEQYF. The CDR3 region has the DNA TGCGCCAGCAGCCCTCTTGGACAGGGGGCGTATGAGCAGTACTTC.

The chain carries TRBV5-4 and TRBJ1-1; TRBD1 matches 7 bases. Germline V gene lookup returns CDR1 SGHNT and CDR2 YYREEE (reference sequence). Losses at the gene ends were 5 bases for V and 1 base for J; bases not matched to a gene: 11. The CDR3 is 16 amino acids. The CDR3, as DNA: TGTGCCAGCAGTGTGGGAGGCAGGGGGAAGAACACTGAAGCTTTCTTT. It translates to CASSVGGRGKNTEAFF.

This clone was observed a few times. This chain uses TRBV28 with TRBJ2-7; 9 bases match TRBD2. CDR1 is MDHEN, CDR2 SYDVKM, per germline. The CDR3 loop spans 18 amino acids. The V and J ends lost 2 bases and 5 bases, in that order; junction bases with no gene match: 16. CDR3 amino acids: CASSLVSGAGGLRNEQYF. The CDR3 region has the DNA TGTGCCAGCAGTTTAGTTTCAGGAGCGGGGGGCCTTAGAAACGAGCAGTACTTC.

This chain connects TRBV7-2 to TRBJ1-1; a weak D match, TRBD1 (6 bases). The CDR3 spans 15 residues. Germline loops: CDR1 SGHTA, CDR2 FQGNSA. V was shortened by 0 bases and J by 1 base, with 9 bases between the two germline ends. CDR3 sequence reads: CASSLAGQTNTEAFF. CDR3 coding DNA: TGTGCCAGCAGCTTAGCCGGACAGACGAACACTGAAGCTTTCTTT.

The chain is built from TRBV30 and TRBJ2-1; TRBD2 aligns across 7 bases. The CDR3 length is 17 residues. The germline CDR1 and CDR2 sequences are GTSNPN and SVGIG (reference sequence). Trimming at V came to 3 bases and at J to 2 bases, leaving 13 bases not matched to a gene. CDR3: CAWSGLSGTRAYNEQFF. The CDR3 bases are TGTGCCTGGAGCGGGCTAAGCGGGACTCGAGCCTACAATGAGCAGTTCTTC.

This chain uses TRBV5-1 with TRBJ1-1; D possibly corresponds to TRBD1 (6 bases). V dropped 4 bases and J dropped 4 bases, with 17 bases sitting between them. The CDR3 runs 15 residues. CDR1 SGHRS and CDR2 YFSETQ come from the germline V gene. CDR3 sequence: CASSSGTTLGTEAFF. CDR3 DNA: TGCGCCAGCAGCAGCGGGACAACCTTGGGCACTGAAGCTTTCTTT.

At least ten counts were recorded for this clone. The chain carries TRBV6-1 and TRBJ1-5, with 10 bases aligning to TRBD1. This CDR3 has 14 amino acids. With 5 bases clipped from V and 7 bases from J, the junction kept 5 bases outside the gene matches. Germline V gene sequence: CDR1 MNHNS, CDR2 SASEGT. CDR3 residues: CASSWTGGMQPQHF. The CDR3 nucleotides read TGTGCCAGCAGTTGGACAGGGGGAATGCAGCCCCAGCATTTT.

The chain uses TRBV6-5 and TRBJ2-1, with D perhaps TRBD2 (5 bases). Trimming shortened V by 2 bases and J by 9 bases, and 8 bases separated the two germline ends. CDR3 size: 12 residues. Germline CDR1 is MNHEY and CDR2 is SVGAGI. In DNA, the CDR3 is TGTGCCAGCAGTTACGGCCGGGGTGAGCAGTTCTTC. Translation gives CASSYGRGEQFF.

The genes are TRBV4-1 and TRBJ2-1, with D possibly TRBD2 on 6 matching bases. The V end was cut by 3 bases, the J end by 4 bases, with 22 bases between. Germline values: CDR1 MGHRA, CDR2 YSYEKL. CDR3 size: 18 residues. The CDR3 is CASSHSVTGGPRYNEQFF. The DNA of the CDR3 is TGCGCCAGCAGCCACTCCGTAACCGGAGGGCCAAGATACAATGAGCAGTTCTTC.

This clone was found once. This sequence joins TRBV7-9 and TRBJ1-1, with TRBD1 matching over 8 bases. Germline CDR1 SEHNR, CDR2 FQNEAQ (reference sequence). After removal of 4 bases from V and 4 bases from J, the junction contained 5 bases not matched to a gene. The length of the CDR3 is 14 residues. CDR3 DNA sequence: TGTGCCAGCAGCTCCCGGGACAGGAGCACTGAAGCTTTCTTT. It encodes CASSSRDRSTEAFF.

The rearrangement joins TRBV4-1 to TRBJ2-1; weak D call: TRBD2 (6 bases). The CDR3 runs to 17 residues. Germline V gene data show CDR1 as MGHRA and CDR2 as YSYEKL. The ends were cut back, 0 bases at V and 0 bases at J, with 12 bases in the middle. The CDR3 DNA is TGCGCCAGCAGCCAAGACGGTGCTAGCGCCTCCTACAATGAGCAGTTCTTC. Translated, it gives CASSQDGASASYNEQFF.

The J gene is TRBJ1-2, the V gene TRBV6-5; no clear D gene. V was cut by 0 bases and J by 0 bases, with 8 bases left in between. Germline lookup yields CDR1 MNHEY and CDR2 SVGAGI. The CDR3 runs to 15 residues. DNA for the CDR3: TGTGCCAGCAGTTACTCGGGAGGTTCTAACTATGGCTACACCTTC. Translating it yields CASSYSGGSNYGYTF.

The CDR3 DNA is TGTGCCAGCAGTGAAGGTGGCAGGCGCACAGATACGCAGTATTTT. It encodes CASSEGGRRTDTQYF. The chain joins TRBV6-1 to TRBJ2-3; D is undetermined. Trimming took 1 base from V and 1 from J, leaving 9 bases between them. This CDR3 region has 15 residues. Germline CDR1 and CDR2: MNHNS and SASEGT.

The chain joins TRBV11-2 to TRBJ2-5; 15 bases are shared with TRBD2. V dropped 4 bases and J dropped 4; count of bases not matched to a gene: 10. The CDR3 totals 18 residues. Germline assignment: CDR1 SGHAT and CDR2 FQNNGV. CDR3 residues: CASSSLRTSGRVGETQYF. In DNA, the CDR3 is TGTGCCAGCAGCTCATTGAGGACTAGCGGGAGGGTGGGAGAGACCCAGTACTTC.

The chain recombines TRBV5-8 with TRBJ2-6; TRBD1 might be the D (5 bases). CDR3 length equals 17 residues. Germline V gene lookup returns CDR1 SGHTS and CDR2 YDEGEE. V lost 0 bases and J lost 0, with 10 bases in between. CDR3 sequence: CASSLGGRLSGANVLTF. As DNA, the CDR3 is TGTGCCAGCAGCTTGGGGGGCCGACTCTCTGGGGCCAACGTCCTGACTTTC.

CDR3 sequence (DNA): TGTGCCAGCAGGGCCGGACAGGGGGCCTACGAGCAGTACTTC. It yields the protein CASRAGQGAYEQYF. The chain is built from TRBV6-6 and TRBJ2-7; 10 bases line up with TRBD1. V was pared by 6 bases and J by 2 bases, with 4 bases of the junction left unmatched. CDR3 length equals 14 residues. Looked up from germline, CDR1 is MNHNY and CDR2 is SVGAGI (reference sequence).